These 2 T cell receptor beta chains were sequenced from one sample in a study of T cells after yellow fever vaccination. TCRdb ran MiXCR on the 5' RACE reads and lists one entry per CDR3 protein. The sample contains 46,000 or so distinct CDR3 sequences, 5.5% to 7.5% of which appear only once. The source material was PBMCs, either bulk or a sorted T-cell subset (CD4+, CD8+, memory, or dextramer-sorted; not recorded which), sampled 45 days after the yellow fever booster vaccination. These receptors all come from a man aged 30 to 39 who received the YFV17D yellow fever vaccine.

This clonotype was seen repeatedly, ten times or more. The chain carries TRBV5-1 and TRBJ1-2; D remains unclear. The germline gives CDR1 SGHRS, CDR2 YFSETQ. Between the trimmed V and J ends, which lost 3 bases and 6 bases, there was a span of 9 bases. The CDR3 is 12 amino acids. The CDR3 coding sequence is TGCGCCAGCAGCTCTAATCGCGATGGCTACACCTTC. Its protein is CASSSNRDGYTF.

This clonotype was seen at least ten times. V usage is TRBV10-1 and J usage is TRBJ2-6; tentative D call: TRBD2 (5 bases). The V gene lost 0 bases and the J gene lost 4 bases, with 10 bases spanning the gap. There are 16 residues in the CDR3. Germline CDR1 reads WNHNN; CDR2 reads SYGVQD (reference sequence). CDR3 in DNA: TGCGCCAGCAGTGAGTCGCGAGGGCCCGGGGCCAACGTCCTGACTTTC. It specifies CASSESRGPGANVLTF.